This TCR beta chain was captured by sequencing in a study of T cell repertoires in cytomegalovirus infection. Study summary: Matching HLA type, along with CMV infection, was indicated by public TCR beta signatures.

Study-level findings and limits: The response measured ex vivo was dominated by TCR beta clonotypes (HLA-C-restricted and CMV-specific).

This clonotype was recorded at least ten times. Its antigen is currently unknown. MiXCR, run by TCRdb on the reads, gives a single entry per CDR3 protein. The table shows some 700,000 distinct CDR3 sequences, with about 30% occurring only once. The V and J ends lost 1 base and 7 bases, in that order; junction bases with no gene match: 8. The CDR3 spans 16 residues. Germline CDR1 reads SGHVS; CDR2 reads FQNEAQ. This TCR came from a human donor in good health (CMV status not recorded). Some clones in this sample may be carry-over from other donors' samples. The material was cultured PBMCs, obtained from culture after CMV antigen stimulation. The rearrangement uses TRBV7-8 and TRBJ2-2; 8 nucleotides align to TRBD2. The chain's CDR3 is CASSLEAGGDIGELFF. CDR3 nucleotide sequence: TGTGCCAGCAGCTTAGAGGCCGGGGGGGATATCGGGGAGCTGTTTTTT.